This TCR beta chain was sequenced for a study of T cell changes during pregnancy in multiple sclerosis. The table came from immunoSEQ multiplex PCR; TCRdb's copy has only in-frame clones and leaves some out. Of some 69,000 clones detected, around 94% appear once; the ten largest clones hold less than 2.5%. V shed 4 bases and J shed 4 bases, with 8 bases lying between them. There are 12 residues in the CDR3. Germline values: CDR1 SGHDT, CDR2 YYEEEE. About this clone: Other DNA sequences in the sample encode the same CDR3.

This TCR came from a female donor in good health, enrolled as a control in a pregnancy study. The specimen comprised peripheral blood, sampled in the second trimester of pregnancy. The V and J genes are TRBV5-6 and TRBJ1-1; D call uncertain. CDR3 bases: TGTGCCAGCAGCCTTAGAGGCACTGAAGCTTTCTTT. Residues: CASSLRGTEAFF.